This T cell receptor (beta chain) comes out of a study of blood T cell repertoires in COVID-19. Overall study: The study drew acute and convalescent COVID-19 samples from the United States, Italy and Spain. PBMCs, B-cell-depleted T cells, or T cells were the source of the cDNA or gDNA that made up the material.

A word on this clone: The same CDR3 can be traced to other DNA sequences in this sample.

The table came from immunoSEQ multiplex PCR; TCRdb's copy has only in-frame clones and leaves some out. The sample contains approximately 240,000 clones, 88% of which appear only once. CDR1 and CDR2 from the germline V gene are SGHRS and YFSETQ. The CDR3 spans 14 residues. V lost 0 bases and J 0 bases, leaving 5 bases between the germline ends. The material sequenced was peripheral blood. The chain is built from TRBV5-1 and TRBJ2-3; D call uncertain. This clonotype was sampled from a woman aged 40 to 49 who had recovered from COVID-19. CDR3 sequence reads: CASSLGTSTDTQYF. The CDR3 nucleotides read TGCGCCAGCAGCTTGGGAACTAGCACAGATACGCAGTATTTT.